This T cell receptor (beta chain) was recovered during a study of graft-versus-host responses after intestinal transplantation. Study-level points and caveats: Declining HvG levels early post-transplant were linked to peak circulating GvH clone levels.

The table lists this clone with a few counts. Responders that carried the CFSE label, roughly 200,000 of them, were plated with roughly 200,000 irradiated, violet-dye-labeled stimulator cells. Measured with immunoSEQ multiplex PCR; TCRdb has only the in-frame clones, and not every one. The data contain about 21,000 clones, approximately 40% of them seen just once; the ten biggest clones take up about 1.5%. This CDR3 is built from 15 residues. Per the germline V gene, CDR1 is MNHGY and CDR2 is SVAAGI. J gave up 4 bases and V 3 bases, and 5 bases lay outside the gene matches. The rearrangement links TRBV6-9 to TRBJ1-5, with 8 bases identical to TRBD1. The TCR originated in a human patient who received an intestinal transplant. This sample comprised alloreactive CD8+ T cells from a mixed lymphocyte reaction culture, obtained before intestinal transplant. As for subset: CFSE-low proliferating T cells sorted from roughly six-day pre-transplant mixed lymphocyte reaction (GvH or HvG direction). CDR3 nucleotide sequence: TGTGCCAGCAGTTACTCAGGGGGCCAAAATCAGCCCCAGCATTTT. It codes for CASSYSGGQNQPQHF.